Below, 7 T cell receptor beta chains from the same sample are listed, as sequenced in a study of spatial heterogeneity in lung cancer. TCRdb passed the 5' RACE reads through MiXCR, listing each CDR3 protein once. The data contain 15,000 to 20,000 distinct CDR3 sequences, around a fifth of them singletons. The sample's time point: sample taken at primary tumor resection. Unsorted samples of tumor, nontumor lung or frozen PBMC had their whole RNA sequenced. Sample: PBMCs, taken at surgery. The receptors derive from a female donor with early-stage non-small cell lung cancer.

There are many counts of this clonotype. The chain has TRBV6-1 and TRBJ2-7, with D possibly TRBD1 on 6 matching bases. Trimming stripped 1 base from V and 6 bases from J, with 13 bases between. CDR3 length: 14 residues. Germline CDR1 is MNHNS and CDR2 is SASEGT. The CDR3 here is CASSEVPGAGEQYF. The CDR3 DNA reads TGTGCCAGCAGTGAAGTGCCAGGGGCGGGCGAGCAGTACTTC.

Comments on this clonotype: At one end, the junction sequence differs from germline, possibly due to a read error. The rearrangement links TRBV11-1 to TRBJ2-5; unclear D gene. CDR3 length: 13 amino acids. Per the germline V gene, CDR1 is SGHAT and CDR2 is FQDESV (reference sequence). The CDR3 DNA reads as TGTGCCAGCGGACCGCCTTACCAGGAGACCCAGTACTTC. It is translated as CASGPPYQETQYF.

The chain recombines TRBV18 with TRBJ2-2; D possibly corresponds to TRBD1 (5 bases). Between the trimmed V and J ends, which lost 3 bases and 3 bases, there was a span of 17 bases. The CDR3 contains 17 residues. CDR1 KGHSH and CDR2 LQKENI come from the germline V gene. The CDR3 spells CASSPRRTTPDTGELFF. For the CDR3, the DNA is TGTGCCAGCTCACCTAGGCGGACAACTCCCGACACCGGGGAGCTGTTTTTT.

The chain couples TRBV7-2 to TRBJ1-2; TRBD1 matches 9 bases. Trimming cost V 5 bases and J 6 bases; bases outside gene matches: 4. The germline V gene encodes CDR1 SGHTA and CDR2 FQGNSA. The CDR3 loop spans 13 amino acids. The CDR3 is CASSIRDRDGYTF. The CDR3 DNA sequence: TGTGCCAGCAGCATCCGGGACAGGGATGGCTACACCTTC.

The sample holds many counts of this clonotype. This sequence joins TRBV7-2 and TRBJ2-5, with 13 bases matching TRBD2. This CDR3 region has 16 residues. Germline V lookup: CDR1 SGHTA, CDR2 FQGNSA. V lost 0 bases and J lost 6; bases outside the gene matches: 4. The CDR3 region is CASSLAVTSGRKTQYF. The CDR3 DNA reads TGTGCCAGCAGCTTAGCCGTGACTAGCGGGAGGAAGACCCAGTACTTC.

This clonotype occurred a few times. The chain joins TRBV6-2 or TRBV6-3 to TRBJ2-1, with 8 bases that match TRBD2. With 5 bases clipped from V and 9 bases from J, the junction kept 15 bases outside the gene matches. Germline V lookup: CDR1 MNHEY, CDR2 SVGEGT. The CDR3 runs 16 residues. This chain's CDR3 is CASSRGVQRETSEQFF. The CDR3 bases are TGTGCCAGCAGTCGGGGGGTCCAGCGGGAGACGAGTGAGCAGTTCTTC.

This clonotype ranks as medium-sized. The chain links TRBV18 to TRBJ2-2, with 8 bases that match TRBD1. V was clipped by 4 bases and J by 4 bases; unmatched bases: 8. The CDR3 consists of 16 residues. The germline CDR1 and CDR2 sequences are KGHSH and LQKENI. CDR3 in amino acids: CASSQSGQGSTGELFF. CDR3 nucleotide sequence: TGTGCCAGCTCACAGTCCGGACAGGGCAGCACCGGGGAGCTGTTTTTT.